This TCR beta chain comes out of a study of blood T cell repertoires in COVID-19. Grouping used clinical history reported by participants in a survey and questionnaire. CDR1 and CDR2 (germline): SGHTA, FQGNSA. CDR3 length equals 16 residues. Deletions cut 2 bases from V and 6 bases from J, with 16 bases between. TCRdb's copy holds only in-frame clones and misses some; the assay was immunoSEQ multiplex PCR. In the table there are about 220,000 clones, 85% to 90% of which are singletons. This TCR was recovered from a woman aged 45 to 65 with acute COVID-19. The chain has TRBV7-2 and TRBJ2-2; perhaps TRBD1 as D (5 bases). The sequencing input was PBMCs or T cells enriched from blood (not recorded which). The CDR3 DNA reads as TGTGCCAGCAGCTTACACTGGGGCAGTTGGCCCGGGGAGCTGTTTTTT. Translation gives CASSLHWGSWPGELFF.